The 9 T cell receptor beta chains in this list originate from one sample, sequenced in a study of spatial heterogeneity in lung cancer. TCRdb re-called the 5' RACE reads with MiXCR, one entry per CDR3 protein. The data contain about 16,000 distinct CDR3 sequences, 5% to 7.5% of them singletons. The time point is: blood at routine non-recurrence follow-up after resection. This specimen was PBMCs, taken at follow-up. The origin of the receptors is a male donor with early-stage non-small cell lung cancer.

CDR3 in amino acids: CASSTPGQGRIQYF. The DNA for the CDR3 is TGTGCCAGCAGTACCCCTGGACAGGGGCGGATTCAGTACTTC. The rearrangement links TRBV28 to TRBJ2-4; the match to TRBD1 covers 9 bases. The length of the CDR3 is 14 residues. CDR1 is MDHEN, CDR2 SYDVKM, per germline. After removal of 5 bases from V and 10 bases from J, the junction contained 9 bases not matched to a gene.

This clonotype was seen repeatedly, ten times or more. CDR3 sequence: CASSAGLAGAREQYF. CDR3 bases: TGTGCCAGCAGCGCCGGACTAGCGGGAGCTAGGGAGCAGTACTTC. This sequence joins TRBV9 and TRBJ2-7, with 13 bases lining up with TRBD2. The V gene's germline CDR1 is SGDLS and CDR2 YYNGEE. The CDR3 has 15 amino acids. The trim removed 3 bases at V and 7 bases at J, leaving 7 bases unmatched.

This clonotype has at least ten counts. V and J are TRBV20-1 and TRBJ1-6; TRBD1 matches at 8 bases. Losses at the gene ends were 0 bases for V and 7 bases for J; bases not matched to a gene: 5. Germline V gene data show CDR1 as DFQATT and CDR2 as SNEGSKA (reference sequence). The CDR3 is 15 residues long. The DNA of the CDR3 is TGCAGTGCTAGAGATCCTGGACAGGGAAATTCACCCCTCCACTTT. Encoded protein: CSARDPGQGNSPLHF.

This clonotype was counted at least ten times. The V and J genes are TRBV7-9 and TRBJ2-4; TRBD2 is a possible D gene (6 bases). V dropped 1 base and J dropped 8 bases, with 15 bases sitting between them. This CDR3 is built from 15 residues. CDR1 is SEHNR and CDR2 is FQNEAQ in the germline V gene (reference sequence). In nucleotides, the CDR3 is TGTGCCAGCAGCTTAGGAGATGGAGGGCCTGACATTCAGTACTTC. This sequence encodes CASSLGDGGPDIQYF.

This clonotype has ten or more counts. This chain joins TRBV28 and TRBJ2-5; 8 bases agree with TRBD1. This CDR3 is built from 15 residues. The junction had 13 bases not matched to a gene; V was cut back by 3 bases and J by 10 bases. Germline loops: CDR1 MDHEN, CDR2 SYDVKM. CDR3: CASSFWTGPKGGQYF. DNA of the CDR3: TGTGCCAGCAGTTTTTGGACAGGGCCGAAGGGTGGCCAGTACTTC.

This clonotype was found many times. V and J are TRBV27 and TRBJ1-1; tentative D call: TRBD1 (5 bases). The V gene's germline CDR1 is MNHEY and CDR2 SMNVEV (reference sequence). This CDR3 is 13 amino acids long. Trimming stripped 8 bases from V and 3 bases from J, with 13 bases between. The CDR3 DNA sequence: TGTGCCAGCTTTCGGGGGGGGGACACTGAAGCTTTCTTT. As protein: CASFRGGDTEAFF.

This clonotype has ten or more counts. Here the CDR3 reads CSAIPGLAGDEQYF. DNA of the CDR3: TGCAGTGCCATCCCGGGACTAGCGGGAGACGAGCAGTACTTC. This rearrangement joins TRBV20-1 to TRBJ2-7; 14 bases align to TRBD2. The CDR3 is 14 amino acids. The junction had 6 bases not matched to a gene; V was cut back by 6 bases and J by 5 bases. Germline CDR1 and CDR2: DFQATT and SNEGSKA (reference sequence).

This clonotype occurred a few times. The chain recombines TRBV3-1 with TRBJ1-1, with TRBD1 matching over 9 bases. Germline loops: CDR1 LGHDT, CDR2 YNNKEL (reference sequence). With 1 base clipped from V and 6 bases from J, the junction kept 0 bases outside the gene matches. The length of the CDR3 is 13 residues. The CDR3 here is CASSQGQGAEAFF. CDR3 bases: TGTGCCAGCAGCCAAGGACAGGGGGCTGAAGCTTTCTTT.

In its sample, this clonotype was seen a few times. The rearrangement joins TRBV2 to TRBJ1-4; D call uncertain. Germline CDR1 reads SNHLY; CDR2 reads FYNNEI. V lost 2 bases and J lost 7, with 17 bases in between. CDR3 size: 16 residues. CDR3 protein: CASSERLPTRGEKLFF. CDR3 coding DNA: TGTGCCAGCAGTGAACGTCTCCCAACTCGTGGTGAAAAACTGTTTTTT. Variable domain in full (rest from reference TRBV2 and TRBJ1-4): EPEVTQTPSHQVTQMGQEVILRCVPISNHLYFYWYRQILGQKVEFLVSFYNNEISEKSEIFDDQFSVERPDGSNFTLKIRSTKLEDSAMYFCASSERLPTRGEKLFFGSGTQLSVL.